This T cell receptor beta chain was retrieved from a study of shared clonotypes between healthy human individuals. Background on the study: A few men and a couple of women, aged 18 to 49, were donors. Notes on the study in general: Specimens sampled were limited to blood, with tissue repertoires likely differing.

Cells designated naive CD8 were CD45RO-negative and were positively selected for CCR7, with terminally differentiated effector memory CD45RA+ cells excluded. The healthy adult donors were HIV-negative and reported no recent acute infections or vaccinations. The CDR3 length is 19 residues. CDR1 is MNHEY and CDR2 is SMNVEV in the germline V gene (reference sequence). V was shortened by 5 bases and J by 1 base, with 24 bases between the two germline ends. About this clone: What it binds is unknown.

Genomic DNA per cell subset filled all wells of several immunoSEQ plates. Assay: immunoSEQ multiplex PCR; the TCRdb copy retains only in-frame clones and omits some. The sample has approximately 2,000,000 clones, around 93% seen once. Sequenced material: naive CD8+ T cells from PBMCs. The sequence came from a man between 18 and 35 years old in good health. Some clones in this sample may be carry-over from other donors' samples. The chain carries TRBV27 and TRBJ2-4; maybe TRBD2 (5 bases). CDR3 nucleotide sequence: TGTGCCAGCAGTCCTGGACCACCCGGGATGGTCGGGGCCAAAAACATTCAGTACTTC. The encoded protein is CASSPGPPGMVGAKNIQYF.